The next 20 T cell receptor beta chains were all read from a single sample in a study of control samples from healthy donors and cancer patients. The data were produced by immunoSEQ multiplex PCR, yet TCRdb's version contains in-frame clones alone and is incomplete. The sample yields over 150,000 clones, about 90% seen once. Sequenced input: blood. The receptor source for this set is a woman between 40 and 55 years old in good health.

V and J are TRBV6-5 and TRBJ2-3; no clear D. CDR3 length: 13 residues. Trimming took off 6 bases at V and 6 bases at J, with 13 bases between the two ends. Per germline, CDR1 MNHEY and CDR2 SVGAGI. This chain's CDR3 is CASSSLIQDTQYF. The CDR3 region has the DNA TGTGCCAGCAGCTCGCTGATCCAGGATACGCAGTATTTT.

V is TRBV15 and J is TRBJ2-7; D is unclear. The length of the CDR3 is 14 residues. Germline V gene lookup returns CDR1 LNHNV and CDR2 YYDKDF (reference sequence). Trimming shortened V by 3 bases and J by 0 bases, and 9 bases separated the two germline ends. This CDR3 is CATSSGRSSYEQYF. The DNA of the CDR3 is TGTGCCACCAGCAGTGGACGGAGCTCCTACGAGCAGTACTTC. The entire variable domain, with the rest obtained from reference TRBV15 and TRBJ2-7, is as follows: DAMVIQNPRYQVTQFGKPVTLSCSQTLNHNVMYWYQQKSSQAPKLLFHYYDKDFNNEADTPDNFQSRRPNTSFCFLDIRSPGLGDTAMYLCATSSGRSSYEQYFGPGTRLTVT.

This rearrangement joins TRBV6-5 to TRBJ1-2; a weak D match, TRBD1 (5 bases). The germline V and J ends were trimmed by 2 bases and 7 bases, with 17 bases remaining between them. CDR1 is MNHEY and CDR2 is SVGAGI in the germline V gene. There are 15 residues in the CDR3. CDR3 sequence: CASSYVVGGYSGYTF. The DNA of the CDR3 is TGTGCCAGCAGTTACGTGGTGGGGGGTTACTCTGGCTACACCTTC.

The rearrangement joins TRBV12-5 to TRBJ1-5, with D maybe TRBD1 (5 bases). The V end lost 1 base, the J end lost 4 bases, and 8 bases lay between the germline ends. Germline CDR1 reads LGHNT; CDR2 reads FRNRAP. The CDR3 totals 14 residues. Written as DNA, the CDR3 is TGTGCTAGTGGTTTGGATGGGGGGAATCAGCCCCAGCATTTT. The encoded protein is CASGLDGGNQPQHF.

The chain carries TRBV7-2 and TRBJ1-5; D gene uncertain. V shed 3 bases and J shed 3 bases, with 9 bases lying between them. Germline V gene sequence: CDR1 SGHTA, CDR2 FQGNSA. This CDR3 has 14 amino acids. CDR3 protein: CASSFRPFNQPQHF. The CDR3 region has the DNA TGTGCCAGCAGCTTTCGGCCATTCAATCAGCCCCAGCATTTT.

The V call is TRBV19, the J call TRBJ2-3; 10 nucleotides match TRBD2. The CDR3 length is 15 residues. The trim removed 4 bases at V and 2 bases at J, leaving 3 bases unmatched. Germline CDR1 and CDR2: LNHDA and SQIVND (reference sequence). The CDR3 loop reads CASSTSGGPTDTQYF. The CDR3, as DNA: TGTGCCAGTAGTACTAGCGGGGGCCCCACAGATACGCAGTATTTT.

The chain recombines TRBV18 with TRBJ2-5, with D possibly matching TRBD2 (5 bases). V lost 0 bases, J lost 3 bases, and 14 bases lay in between. The CDR3 has 16 residues. Germline V lookup: CDR1 KGHSH, CDR2 LQKENI. CDR3 coding DNA: TGTGCCAGCTCACCACCGGCAGGCGGGTCGGAAGAGACCCAGTACTTC. This codes for CASSPPAGGSEETQYF. The full variable domain, rest sourced from reference TRBV18 and TRBJ2-5, is NAGVMQNPRHLVRRRGQEARLRCSPMKGHSHVYWYRQLPEEGLKFMVYLQKENIIDESGMPKERFSAEFPKEGPSILRIQQVVRGDSAAYFCASSPPAGGSEETQYFGPGTRLLVL.

The CDR3 is CASSQAYKAPWLLGFDTQYF. The CDR3 DNA is TGCGCCAGCAGCCAAGCGTATAAGGCCCCGTGGTTATTAGGTTTTGATACGCAGTATTTT. The rearrangement uses TRBV4-1 and TRBJ2-3; D unresolved. In germline, CDR1 is MGHRA, CDR2 YSYEKL. The CDR3 covers 20 residues. The V end lost 1 base, the J end lost 6 bases, and 29 bases lay between the germline ends.

Remarks on this clone: Other nucleotide sequences from this sample produce the same CDR3. The chain links TRBV12-3 or TRBV12-4 to TRBJ1-3; D is unclear. V lost 3 bases and J lost 4, with 4 bases in between. CDR3 size: 12 residues. CDR3 in amino acids: CASSLGGNTIYF. CDR3 sequence (DNA): TGTGCCAGCAGTTTGGGAGGAAACACCATATATTTT.

The J gene is TRBJ2-1, the V gene TRBV11-2; D ambiguous. V lost 5 bases and J lost 2, with 4 bases in between. Looked up from germline, CDR1 is SGHAT and CDR2 is FQNNGV. The CDR3 contains 12 residues. The CDR3, as DNA: TGTGCCAGCAGCGATCCCTACAATGAGCAGTTCTTC. Translated: CASSDPYNEQFF.

The CDR3 sequence is CASSLGVEAFF. DNA for the CDR3: TGTGCCAGCAGCTTGGGGGTTGAAGCTTTCTTT. J is TRBJ1-1 and V is TRBV12-3 or TRBV12-4; TRBD1 is a possible D gene (5 bases). CDR3 length: 11 residues. V was shortened by 6 bases and J by 7 bases, with 9 bases between the two germline ends.

The chain combines TRBV27 with TRBJ2-7; 11 bases line up with TRBD1. The CDR3 consists of 17 residues. Germline trimming cut 3 bases from V and 4 bases from J; bases unmatched to any gene: 11. The germline CDR1 and CDR2 sequences are MNHEY and SMNVEV (reference sequence). This chain's CDR3 is CASSFPSTGTGGYEQYF. The CDR3 nucleotides are TGTGCCAGCAGTTTCCCCTCTACCGGGACAGGGGGGTACGAGCAGTACTTC.

This chain uses TRBV6-5 with TRBJ2-1; 9 bases are a match to TRBD1. J gave up 2 bases and V 6 bases, and 5 bases lay outside the gene matches. Germline CDR1 is MNHEY and CDR2 is SVGAGI. The CDR3 totals 15 residues. CDR3 sequence: CASSRGQGPYNEQFF. CDR3 DNA sequence: TGTGCCAGCAGCCGCGGACAGGGGCCCTACAATGAGCAGTTCTTC.

This chain joins TRBV7-8 and TRBJ1-1; no clear D. Trimming pared 5 bases from V and 11 bases from J, leaving 24 bases between. This CDR3 has 15 residues. Per the germline V gene, CDR1 is SGHVS and CDR2 is FQNEAQ. The CDR3 bases are TGTGCCAGCAGCCCCGTAGACCCAACGCCTCGAGGGGCTTTCTTT. It codes for CASSPVDPTPRGAFF.

The chain has TRBV24-1 and TRBJ2-7; no firm D call. V gave up 7 bases and J gave up 5 bases, with 20 bases separating them. The CDR3 length is 15 residues. From germline, CDR1 is KGHDR and CDR2 SFDVKD. CDR3 nucleotide sequence: TGTGCCACCAGACTCCCACATCATCCTATCGACGAGCAGTACTTC. It translates to CATRLPHHPIDEQYF.

The CDR3 here is CASRQGYGAPEAFF. DNA of the CDR3: TGCGCCAGCCGTCAGGGATACGGGGCACCCGAAGCTTTCTTT. This chain links TRBV5-1 with TRBJ1-1; D possibly corresponds to TRBD1 (5 bases). The V end lost 7 bases, the J end lost 8 bases, and 21 bases lay between the germline ends. The germline V gene has CDR1 SGHRS and CDR2 YFSETQ. The CDR3 consists of 14 residues. Full variable domain (remainder filled in from reference TRBV5-1 and TRBJ1-1): KAGVTQTPRYLIKTRGQQVTLSCSPISGHRSVSWYQQTPGQGLQFLFEYFSETQRNKGNFPGRFSGRQFSNSRSEMNVSTLELGDSALYLCASRQGYGAPEAFFGQGTRLTVV.

This clone has a single count. The chain joins TRBV3-1 (or the pseudogene TRBV3-2) to TRBJ2-1; 9 bases are a match to TRBD2. From germline, CDR1 is LGHDT and CDR2 YNNKEL (reference sequence). Unmatched junction bases numbered 5, after V lost 3 bases and J lost 5 bases. The CDR3 is 15 amino acids. This chain's CDR3 is CASSHSAGGHNEQFF. CDR3 nucleotide sequence: TGTGCCAGCAGCCACTCAGCGGGGGGCCACAATGAGCAGTTCTTC.

The chain joins TRBV5-6 to TRBJ2-3, with TRBD1 identical over 9 bases. The CDR3 sequence is 14 residues long. With 2 bases clipped from V and 5 bases from J, the junction kept 3 bases outside the gene matches. The germline gives CDR1 SGHDT, CDR2 YYEEEE. CDR3 sequence: CASSFGTGQDTQYF. CDR3 DNA sequence: TGTGCCAGCAGCTTCGGGACAGGGCAAGATACGCAGTATTTT.

The chain links TRBV11-2 to TRBJ2-1; D may match TRBD1 or TRBD2 (5 bases each). There are 14 residues in the CDR3. Germline CDR1 is SGHAT and CDR2 is FQNNGV. V was pared by 1 base and J by 1 base, with 5 bases between. CDR3 protein: CASSLGGSYNEQFF. The CDR3 region has the DNA TGTGCCAGCAGCTTAGGGGGGTCCTACAATGAGCAGTTCTTC.

This clone showed up just a few times. The rearrangement joins TRBV19 to TRBJ2-3; D is undetermined. Between the trimmed V and J ends, which lost 1 base and 3 bases, there was a span of 11 bases. The CDR3 contains 15 residues. Germline V gene sequence: CDR1 LNHDA, CDR2 SQIVND (reference sequence). The CDR3 sequence: CASSIGLLITDTQYF. Here the CDR3 DNA reads TGTGCCAGTAGTATAGGCCTCCTTATAACAGATACGCAGTATTTT.